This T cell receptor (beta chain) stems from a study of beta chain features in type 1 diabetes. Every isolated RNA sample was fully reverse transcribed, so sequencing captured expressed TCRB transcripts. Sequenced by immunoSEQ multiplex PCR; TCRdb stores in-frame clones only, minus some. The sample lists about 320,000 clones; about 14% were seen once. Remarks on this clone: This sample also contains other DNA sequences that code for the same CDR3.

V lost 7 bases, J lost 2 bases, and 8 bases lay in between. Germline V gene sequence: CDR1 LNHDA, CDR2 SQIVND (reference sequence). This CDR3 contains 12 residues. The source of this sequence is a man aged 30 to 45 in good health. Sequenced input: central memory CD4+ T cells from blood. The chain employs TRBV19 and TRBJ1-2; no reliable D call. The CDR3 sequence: CASTTENYGYTF. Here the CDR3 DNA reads TGTGCCAGTACTACAGAAAACTATGGCTACACCTTC.